The 23 T cell receptor beta chains reported below all come from one sample, sequenced in a study of HIV-infected children after antiretroviral therapy interruption. RNA-based 3' RACE libraries used unique molecular identifiers. One entry per CDR3 protein, called by TCRdb with MiXCR from the 3' RACE reads. The sample yields about 89,000 distinct CDR3 sequences, roughly 6.4% seen once. Treatment described: PENTA 11 planned treatment interruption arm or continuous ART arm. Specimen: CD45RA+ CD4+ T cells from PBMCs, pooled from several time points, collected from a donor given antiretroviral therapy, either interrupted or continuous. Noted subset: naive CD4+ CD45RA+ CD45RO- T cells. The origin of the receptors is a pool of human donors with HIV.

This clonotype was recorded many times. The chain recombines TRBV10-2 with TRBJ2-3, with 10 bases identical to TRBD2. Germline trimming cut 8 bases from V and 6 bases from J; bases unmatched to any gene: 8. Per germline, CDR1 WSHSY and CDR2 SAAADI. The CDR3 has 14 amino acids. The CDR3 here is CASLTSGPPDTQYF. CDR3 coding DNA: TGCGCCAGCCTGACTAGCGGGCCGCCCGATACGCAGTATTTT.

This clonotype came up many times. The chain links TRBV2 to TRBJ2-1; TRBD1 agrees at 9 bases. The V gene end was trimmed by 6 bases and the J gene end by 7 bases; junction bases not matched to a gene: 4. CDR3 size: 13 residues. Germline lookup yields CDR1 SNHLY and CDR2 FYNNEI. CDR3 residues: CASRGQGRNEQFF. The CDR3, as DNA: TGTGCCAGCAGAGGACAGGGGCGGAATGAGCAGTTCTTC.

This clonotype was counted once. This rearrangement joins TRBV5-1 to TRBJ2-1; 7 positions match TRBD2. The V segment lost 4 bases and the J segment 3 bases; nucleotides outside the gene matches: 4. The CDR3 loop spans 14 amino acids. Germline CDR1 SGHRS, CDR2 YFSETQ. CDR3 coding DNA: TGCGCCAGCAGCCCTGGCGGGGGCTACAATGAGCAGTTCTTC. Protein: CASSPGGGYNEQFF.

This clonotype was seen many times. The chain uses TRBV11-1 and TRBJ2-7; 7 bases are a match to TRBD1. The germline V gene has CDR1 SGHAT and CDR2 FQDESV (reference sequence). CDR3 size: 14 residues. V was pared by 3 bases and J by 5 bases, with 7 bases of the junction left unmatched. DNA for the CDR3: TGTGCCAGCAGCTTGATAGACAGGGACCACGAGCAGTACTTC. Protein: CASSLIDRDHEQYF.

This clonotype was seen a few times. This sequence joins TRBV10-1 and TRBJ2-1; D uncertain. This CDR3 has 12 residues. V dropped 2 bases and J dropped 15 bases, with 14 bases sitting between them. Germline V gene sequence: CDR1 WNHNN, CDR2 SYGVQD (reference sequence). CDR3 coding DNA: TGCGCCAGCAGTGAGCCAGTCCGAAGGCGGTTCTTC. It encodes CASSEPVRRRFF.

This clonotype was recorded at least ten times. This sequence joins TRBV29-1 and TRBJ2-7, with TRBD1 matching 11 bases. The CDR3 is 12 residues long. The V gene end was trimmed by 6 bases and the J gene end by 8 bases; junction bases not matched to a gene: 6. CDR1 and CDR2 (germline): SQVTM, ANQGSEA. The CDR3 DNA reads TGCAGCGTCTTACGGACAGGGGGCCAGCAGTACTTC. Encoded protein: CSVLRTGGQQYF.

This clonotype has a count of ten or more. This chain connects TRBV5-6 to TRBJ2-1, with TRBD2 matching over 9 bases. The CDR3 covers 18 residues. Trimming cost V 0 bases and J 0 bases; bases outside gene matches: 7. Germline loops: CDR1 SGHDT, CDR2 YYEEEE. The CDR3 sequence is CASSLEGSGGLSYNEQFF. The CDR3 bases are TGTGCCAGCAGCTTGGAGGGTAGCGGGGGTCTCTCCTACAATGAGCAGTTCTTC.

This clonotype was seen repeatedly, ten times or more. The chain has TRBV28 and TRBJ1-3; D unclear. The germline V gene has CDR1 MDHEN and CDR2 SYDVKM. The CDR3 has 16 residues. The V end was cut by 1 base, the J end by 0 bases, with 10 bases between. CDR3 region: CASSLFRLNSGNTIYF. CDR3 coding DNA: TGTGCCAGCAGTTTATTTAGACTTAACTCTGGAAACACCATATATTTT. The full variable domain, in which reference TRBV28 and TRBJ1-3 provide the parts outside the CDR3, is DVKVTQSSRYLVKRTGEKVFLECVQDMDHENMFWYRQDPGLGLRLIYFSYDVKMKEKGDIPEGYSVSREKKERFSLILESASTNQTSMYLCASSLFRLNSGNTIYFGEGSWLTVV.

In the case of this clonotype: This may be a read error, as it is one base from a much larger clone. The chain employs TRBV7-6 and TRBJ1-1; D is ambiguous. The germline gives CDR1 SGHVS, CDR2 FNYEAQ. The CDR3 totals 14 residues. CDR3 in DNA: TGTGCCGGCAGCCTCGTAGGGTTGAACACTGAAGCTTTCTTT. Translating gives CAGSLVGLNTEAFF.

In its sample, this clonotype was seen many times. The chain uses TRBV27 and TRBJ2-7; 7 nucleotides match TRBD1. The CDR3 sequence is 15 residues long. CDR1 is MNHEY, CDR2 SMNVEV, per germline (reference sequence). J was trimmed by 3 bases and V by 5 bases; bases with no gene match: 10. CDR3 DNA: TGTGCCAGCAGTCTCAGACAGGGCAGAAACTACGAGCAGTACTTC. Protein product: CASSLRQGRNYEQYF.

This clonotype was seen many times. The chain combines TRBV7-8 with TRBJ2-2; D perhaps matches TRBD2 (6 bases). The CDR3 is 17 amino acids. Germline CDR1 SGHVS, CDR2 FQNEAQ. Between the trimmed V and J ends, which lost 1 base and 4 bases, there was a span of 16 bases. The CDR3: CASSLGLRRASTGELFF. CDR3 bases: TGTGCCAGCAGCTTAGGTCTCAGGAGGGCGAGCACCGGGGAGCTGTTTTTT.

The rearrangement joins TRBV10-1 to TRBJ2-7, with a weak D call TRBD2 (5 bases). Germline V gives CDR1 WNHNN, CDR2 SYGVQD (reference sequence). This CDR3 is 13 amino acids long. Trimming left V 9 bases short and J 0 bases short, with 12 bases between. Here the CDR3 DNA reads TGCGCCAGTTGCCCCGGGGACTCCTACGAGCAGTACTTC. It translates to CASCPGDSYEQYF.

This clonotype was seen repeatedly, ten times or more. The chain couples TRBV7-9 to TRBJ2-1; no reliable D call. In germline, CDR1 is SEHNR, CDR2 FQNEAQ (reference sequence). This CDR3 has 16 amino acids. The V end was cut by 5 bases, the J end by 3 bases, with 17 bases between. The DNA for the CDR3 is TGTGCCAGCAGCGCTCAGCCCCCTGAAAACTACAATGAGCAGTTCTTC. Its protein product is CASSAQPPENYNEQFF. The full variable domain, rest sourced from reference TRBV7-9 and TRBJ2-1, is DTGVSQNPRHKITKRGQNVTFRCDPISEHNRLYWYRQTLGQGPEFLTYFQNEAQLEKSRLLSDRFSAERPKGSFSTLEIQRTEQGDSAMYLCASSAQPPENYNEQFFGPGTRLTVL.

This clonotype appeared many times. The chain has TRBV4-2 and TRBJ2-4; D is perhaps TRBD2 (5 bases). V shed 0 bases and J shed 6 bases, with 9 bases lying between them. CDR1 and CDR2 from the germline V gene are LGHNA and YNFKEQ. This CDR3 contains 14 residues. DNA for the CDR3: TGTGCCAGCAGCCAAGAGGGAGCAGGAAACATTCAGTACTTC. The encoded protein is CASSQEGAGNIQYF.

The gene calls are TRBV5-6 and TRBJ1-5, with no clear D. The CDR3 spans 15 residues. V lost 3 bases, J lost 0 bases, and 10 bases lay in between. The V gene's germline CDR1 is SGHDT and CDR2 YYEEEE. The CDR3 nucleotides read TGTGCCAGCAGCTCTTTGGCAAATAGCAATCAGCCCCAGCATTTT. As protein: CASSSLANSNQPQHF.

The chain is built from TRBV13 and TRBJ2-5; TRBD2 aligns across 7 bases. Germline CDR1 reads PRHDT; CDR2 reads FYEKMQ (reference sequence). The CDR3 extends over 13 amino acids. V gave up 5 bases and J gave up 4 bases; unmatched junction bases: 4. The CDR3 here is CASSAPGGETQYF. The CDR3 DNA sequence: TGTGCCAGCAGCGCTCCGGGAGGAGAGACCCAGTACTTC.

This clonotype was counted at least ten times. The rearrangement joins TRBV10-1 to TRBJ1-1; D is possibly TRBD1 (5 bases). CDR1 is WNHNN and CDR2 is SYGVQD in the germline V gene (reference sequence). V dropped 0 bases and J dropped 5 bases, with 10 bases sitting between them. There are 14 residues in the CDR3. This CDR3 is CASSESGGATEAFF. In DNA form, the CDR3 reads TGCGCCAGCAGTGAGTCTGGGGGAGCAACTGAAGCTTTCTTT.

The chain recombines TRBV7-9 with TRBJ2-3, with D uncertain. Germline V CDR1 and CDR2: SEHNR, FQNEAQ (reference sequence). Trimming cost V 5 bases and J 5 bases, with 17 bases left between them. The CDR3 sequence is 15 residues long. The CDR3 region is CASSHSRLWGDTQYF. CDR3 coding DNA: TGTGCCAGCAGCCATAGCCGGCTATGGGGAGATACGCAGTATTTT.

This clonotype has a count of ten or more. This chain links TRBV18 with TRBJ2-2; possible D gene TRBD1, 5 bases. With 6 bases removed from V and 3 bases from J, the gap between germline ends came to 17 bases. Germline CDR1 KGHSH, CDR2 LQKENI. This CDR3 contains 16 residues. CDR3 sequence reads: CASSPKQTRDTGELFF. CDR3 sequence (DNA): TGTGCCAGCTCTCCGAAACAGACCAGGGACACCGGGGAGCTGTTTTTT.

This clonotype was recorded at least ten times. The CDR3 loop is CSAGQGGSVQYF. The CDR3 bases are TGCAGTGCTGGACAGGGGGGGAGCGTGCAGTACTTC. The J gene is TRBJ2-7, the V gene TRBV20-1; 10 bases are a match to TRBD1. Germline V gene lookup returns CDR1 DFQATT and CDR2 SNEGSKA (reference sequence). CDR3 length: 12 amino acids. Trimming at V came to 5 bases and at J to 9 bases, leaving 7 bases not matched to a gene.

This clonotype was recorded many times. The rearrangement joins TRBV7-2 to TRBJ2-6, with D unresolved. CDR1 SGHTA and CDR2 FQGNSA come from the germline V gene. V was clipped by 5 bases and J by 0 bases, with 14 bases between them. This CDR3 contains 17 residues. This CDR3 reads CASSHPVGTSGANVLTF. CDR3 nucleotides: TGTGCCAGCAGCCACCCGGTCGGAACCTCTGGGGCCAACGTCCTGACTTTC.

The V gene is TRBV5-1, the J gene TRBJ2-1, with D uncertain. V gave up 1 base and J gave up 8 bases, with 16 bases separating them. This CDR3 region has 15 residues. Germline loops: CDR1 SGHRS, CDR2 YFSETQ. As DNA, the CDR3 is TGCGCCAGCAGCTTGTCGGCCGGTAGCCCCGATGAGCAGTTCTTC. Translated: CASSLSAGSPDEQFF.

This clonotype appeared many times. The genes are TRBV11-2 and TRBJ2-7, with D hard to call. V was clipped by 0 bases and J by 7 bases, with 4 bases between them. Germline loops: CDR1 SGHAT, CDR2 FQNNGV. This CDR3 spans 11 amino acids. The CDR3 DNA sequence: TGTGCCAGCAGCTTAGAGCAAGAGCAGTACTTC. Its translation is CASSLEQEQYF.